This T cell receptor (beta chain) came from a study of T-cell reconstitution after alpha-beta-depleted transplantation in children. V lost 5 bases to trimming and J lost 6 bases, with 8 bases between them. The germline CDR1 and CDR2 sequences are MDHEN and SYDVKM. This CDR3 has 12 amino acids. TCRbeta library preparation incorporated unique molecular identifiers. TCRdb reanalysed the PCR reads using MiXCR and keeps one entry per CDR3 protein. The table includes around 600,000 distinct CDR3 sequences, more than 20% detected once. The sequences come from PBMCs, mostly from graft donor cells, collected 360 days after TCRalphabeta/CD19-depleted stem cell transplant. The clonotype comes from a boy under three years old who had a stem cell transplant for acute myeloid leukemia, so the T cells may come from the graft donor. This chain links TRBV28 with TRBJ2-1; no reliable D call. CDR3 sequence: CASSPNFNEQFF. The CDR3, as DNA: TGTGCCAGCAGTCCAAACTTCAATGAGCAGTTCTTC.